Below are 9 T cell receptor beta chains sequenced from a single sample in a study of OX40 agonist ivuxolimab in advanced cancers. The protocol was immunoSEQ multiplex PCR, while the TCRdb copy is restricted to in-frame clones and leaves out a portion. This sample has around 140,000 clones, with 93% found just once. Source: CD4+ or CD8+ T cells sorted from blood, taken in a trial of the OX40 agonist ivuxolimab. The receptors here all came from an adult with an advanced solid tumor such as melanoma, head and neck, liver or kidney cancer.

In nucleotides, the CDR3 is TGTGCCAGCAGCTGGGGACAGCAAAACTATGGCTACACCTTC. Its protein is CASSWGQQNYGYTF. The chain is built from TRBV7-9 and TRBJ1-2, with TRBD1 matching over 7 bases. J gave up 2 bases and V 4 bases, and 4 bases lay outside the gene matches. This CDR3 contains 14 residues. Per germline, CDR1 SEHNR and CDR2 FQNEAQ (reference sequence).

J is TRBJ1-1 and V is TRBV19; no reliable D call. V was trimmed by 5 bases and J by 3 bases, leaving 10 bases between them. Germline CDR1 reads LNHDA; CDR2 reads SQIVND (reference sequence). The CDR3 has 13 residues. CDR3 DNA sequence: TGTGCCAGTAGTCCCCGGGAGTACACTGAAGCTTTCTTT. This encodes CASSPREYTEAFF.

The gene calls are TRBV6-4 and TRBJ2-6; tentatively, D is TRBD1 or TRBD2 (5 bases each). With 4 bases removed from V and 0 bases from J, the gap between germline ends came to 7 bases. Germline loops: CDR1 MRHNA, CDR2 SNTAGT. The CDR3 runs to 15 residues. CDR3 loop: CASSGGSSGANVLTF. The DNA of the CDR3 is TGTGCCAGCAGTGGGGGGTCCTCTGGGGCCAACGTCCTGACTTTC.

This sequence joins TRBV5-1 and TRBJ2-3, with 7 bases aligning to TRBD1. V shed 4 bases and J 4 bases; nucleotides not matched to a gene: 3. CDR3 length equals 13 residues. Germline V gene data show CDR1 as SGHRS and CDR2 as YFSETQ. The chain's CDR3 is CASSPQGADTQYF. CDR3 sequence (DNA): TGCGCCAGCAGCCCCCAGGGGGCAGATACGCAGTATTTT. Supplemented by reference TRBV5-1 and TRBJ2-3, the full variable domain reads KAGVTQTPRYLIKTRGQQVTLSCSPISGHRSVSWYQQTPGQGLQFLFEYFSETQRNKGNFPGRFSGRQFSNSRSEMNVSTLELGDSALYLCASSPQGADTQYFGPGTRLTVL.

The chain has TRBV7-6 and TRBJ1-5, with D possibly TRBD1 on 6 matching bases. Looked up from germline, CDR1 is SGHVS and CDR2 is FNYEAQ. V was cut by 5 bases and J by 3 bases, with 17 bases left in between. The CDR3 totals 16 residues. The CDR3 DNA is TGTGCCAGCAGCCCCACGACAGGTAGGGCCAATCAGCCCCAGCATTTT. Its protein product is CASSPTTGRANQPQHF.

V gene TRBV28 combines with J gene TRBJ1-5; D not resolved. Per the germline V gene, CDR1 is MDHEN and CDR2 is SYDVKM. The germline V and J ends were trimmed by 2 bases and 0 bases, with 11 bases remaining between them. This CDR3 spans 16 amino acids. CDR3 DNA: TGTGCCAGCAGTTTAACCACAGACTATAGCAATCAGCCCCAGCATTTT. Its protein product is CASSLTTDYSNQPQHF. Filled out from reference TRBV28 and TRBJ1-5, the complete variable domain reads DVKVTQSSRYLVKRTGEKVFLECVQDMDHENMFWYRQDPGLGLRLIYFSYDVKMKEKGDIPEGYSVSREKKERFSLILESASTNQTSMYLCASSLTTDYSNQPQHFGDGTRLSIL.

The chain has TRBV2 and TRBJ2-1; 10 nucleotides match TRBD1. Germline V gene data show CDR1 as SNHLY and CDR2 as FYNNEI. The ends lost 7 bases at V and 8 bases at J; junction bases unmatched: 5. The CDR3 is 13 amino acids. In DNA, the CDR3 is TGTGCCAGCATGGGAGACAGGGGGCATGAGCAGTTCTTC. This encodes CASMGDRGHEQFF.

This clone came up once. The chain has TRBV18 and TRBJ2-1, with 14 bases identical to TRBD2. After removal of 3 bases from V and 8 bases from J, the junction contained 3 bases not matched to a gene. Germline assignment: CDR1 KGHSH and CDR2 LQKENI. CDR3 size: 15 residues. CDR3 sequence (DNA): TGTGCCAGCTCACCTGGGACTAGCGGGAGCGATGAGCAGTTCTTC. Amino acid sequence: CASSPGTSGSDEQFF.

V usage is TRBV6-6 and J usage is TRBJ1-1; TRBD1 might be the D (5 bases). Germline-derived CDR1 and CDR2 are MNHNY and SVGAGI (reference sequence). Between the trimmed V and J ends, which lost 4 bases and 5 bases, there was a span of 8 bases. The CDR3 extends over 12 amino acids. This CDR3 is CASSSWTTEAFF. Written as DNA, the CDR3 is TGTGCCAGCAGTTCCTGGACAACTGAAGCTTTCTTT.